The 28 T cell receptor beta chains below come from one sample, sequenced in a study of T cell responses to AZD1222 COVID-19 vaccine. The table came from immunoSEQ multiplex PCR; TCRdb's copy has only in-frame clones and leaves some out. The repertoire holds about 76,000 clones, with over 85% as singletons. Source: peripheral blood, taken on day 0 of AZD1222 vaccination. The source of these receptors is an adult in good health.

This clone was seen once. The chain carries TRBV19 and TRBJ1-1; the D is unclear. The CDR3 runs 14 residues. In germline, CDR1 is LNHDA, CDR2 SQIVND (reference sequence). V lost 6 bases, J lost 1 base, and 12 bases lay in between. In DNA form, the CDR3 reads TGTGCCAGTAGGATTCGGGGTTCGAACACTGAAGCTTTCTTT. It encodes CASRIRGSNTEAFF.

The chain employs TRBV6-8 and TRBJ2-2; D is unclear. Per the germline V gene, CDR1 is MNHGY and CDR2 is SAAAGT. The CDR3 loop spans 15 amino acids. Trimming cost V 6 bases and J 0 bases, with 11 bases left between them. DNA for the CDR3: TGTGCCAGCAGACAGTTCCCTCCGAACACCGGGGAGCTGTTTTTT. Encoded protein: CASRQFPPNTGELFF.

This clone came up once. The chain is built from TRBV5-5 and TRBJ1-5; TRBD1 aligns across 8 bases. CDR1 is SGHKS, CDR2 YYEKEE, per germline (reference sequence). V shed 2 bases, J shed 5 bases, and the junction held 3 bases outside the gene matches. The CDR3 length is 14 residues. This CDR3 reads CASSLDRGDQPQHF. Written as DNA, the CDR3 is TGTGCCAGCAGCTTAGACAGGGGAGATCAGCCCCAGCATTTT.

The genes are TRBV27 and TRBJ1-3, with a tentative D call TRBD1 (6 bases). The germline CDR1 and CDR2 sequences are MNHEY and SMNVEV (reference sequence). V was trimmed by 0 bases and J by 4 bases, leaving 10 bases between them. There are 15 residues in the CDR3. In nucleotides, the CDR3 is TGTGCCAGCAGTTTATCGAGGGGGGCGGGAAACACCATATATTTT. Its translation is CASSLSRGAGNTIYF.

This clone was recorded once. J is TRBJ2-3 and V is TRBV25-1, with D possibly TRBD2 on 6 matching bases. Germline-derived CDR1 and CDR2 are MGHDK and SYGVNS. CDR3 length: 16 residues. V lost 2 bases to trimming and J lost 6 bases, with 18 bases between them. Here the CDR3 reads CASSEKGNRLGDTQYF. In nucleotides, the CDR3 is TGTGCCAGCAGTGAAAAAGGGAACAGACTAGGGGATACGCAGTATTTT.

The CDR3 reads CASSWDSEGSQYF. The CDR3 DNA is TGTGCCAGCAGCTGGGACTCCGAGGGTTCGCAGTATTTT. The chain couples TRBV6-5 to TRBJ2-3, with D possibly matching TRBD2 (6 bases). Trimming took 6 bases from V and 10 from J, leaving 17 bases between them. Germline V gene data show CDR1 as MNHEY and CDR2 as SVGAGI. The CDR3 length is 13 residues.

V and J are TRBV7-8 and TRBJ1-5; D remains unclear. The CDR3 runs to 15 residues. The V and J ends lost 5 bases and 5 bases respectively, with 16 bases between them. CDR1 and CDR2 (germline): SGHVS, FQNEAQ. The CDR3 region has the DNA TGTGCCAGCAGCCAGAGTCCTCAAGGGTATCAGCCCCAGCATTTT. It is translated as CASSQSPQGYQPQHF.

This clone was observed a single time. This chain uses TRBV3-1 (or the pseudogene TRBV3-2) with TRBJ1-5, with no clear D. The CDR3 consists of 12 residues. With 3 bases removed from V and 7 bases from J, the gap between germline ends came to 7 bases. CDR1 is LGHDT and CDR2 is YNNKEL in the germline V gene (reference sequence). The CDR3 loop is CASSHERQPQHF. CDR3 DNA: TGTGCCAGCAGCCATGAGAGGCAGCCCCAGCATTTT.

The chain is built from TRBV25-1 and TRBJ1-5; D not certain. CDR3 length: 15 residues. Germline V lookup: CDR1 MGHDK, CDR2 SYGVNS. Between the trimmed V and J ends, which lost 1 base and 0 bases, there was a span of 7 bases. This CDR3 is CASSESSGSNQPQHF. For the CDR3, the DNA is TGTGCCAGCAGTGAATCCTCGGGTAGCAATCAGCCCCAGCATTTT. Combining the CDR3 with reference TRBV25-1 and TRBJ1-5 gives the whole variable domain EADIYQTPRYLVIGTGKKITLECSQTMGHDKMYWYQQDPGMELHLIHYSYGVNSTEKGDLSSESTVSRIRTEHFPLTLESARPSHTSQYLCASSESSGSNQPQHFGDGTRLSIL.

The chain employs TRBV19 and TRBJ1-2; a possible D gene is TRBD1 (6 bases). In germline, CDR1 is LNHDA, CDR2 SQIVND (reference sequence). Between the trimmed V and J ends, which lost 10 bases and 3 bases, there was a span of 12 bases. CDR3 length equals 12 residues. For the CDR3, the DNA is TGTGCCACAACAGGGAACGACTATGGCTACACCTTC. It is translated as CATTGNDYGYTF.

The chain uses TRBV30 and TRBJ1-2; D remains ambiguous. Germline values: CDR1 GTSNPN, CDR2 SVGIG (reference sequence). The CDR3 consists of 13 residues. V lost 0 bases and J lost 4, with 9 bases in between. DNA for the CDR3: TGTGCCTGGAGTGTAGTCCAGTCCTATGGCTACACCTTC. This gives the protein CAWSVVQSYGYTF.

The genes are TRBV7-9 and TRBJ1-4, with a tentative D call TRBD1 (5 bases). The CDR3 covers 13 residues. The germline V gene has CDR1 SEHNR and CDR2 FQNEAQ (reference sequence). Deletions cut 5 bases from V and 10 bases from J, with 14 bases between. For the CDR3, the DNA is TGTGCCAGCAGCCCTGGGGGGTCTGGAAAACTGTTTTTT. This sequence encodes CASSPGGSGKLFF.

Only one count was recorded for this clone. The rearrangement uses TRBV4-3 and TRBJ2-7, with TRBD1 matching 9 bases. The germline gives CDR1 LGHNA, CDR2 YSLEER. The CDR3 is 17 residues long. V trimming: 6 bases; J trimming: 1 base; junction bases outside the gene matches: 13. CDR3 amino acids: CASSPRSSGTGSYEQYF. The DNA of the CDR3 is TGCGCCAGCAGTCCGCGGTCCTCCGGGACAGGGTCCTACGAGCAGTACTTC.

The chain is built from TRBV5-1 and TRBJ2-3; D unresolved. V was trimmed by 3 bases and J by 4 bases, leaving 12 bases between them. CDR1 and CDR2 from the germline V gene are SGHRS and YFSETQ. The CDR3 spans 14 residues. Here the CDR3 DNA reads TGCGCCAGCAGCTCCGATCGGTTTTCAGATACGCAGTATTTT. Its protein product is CASSSDRFSDTQYF.

J is TRBJ1-1 and V is TRBV10-3; maybe TRBD1 (6 bases). V lost 4 bases to trimming and J lost 0 bases, with 9 bases between them. The CDR3 length is 14 residues. The germline CDR1 and CDR2 sequences are ENHRY and SYGVKD. The CDR3 loop is CAISGTAMNTEAFF. DNA of the CDR3: TGTGCCATCAGTGGGACAGCCATGAACACTGAAGCTTTCTTT.

The genes are TRBV10-2 and TRBJ1-1; no clear D. Germline CDR1 is WSHSY and CDR2 is SAAADI. The CDR3 contains 15 residues. The germline V and J ends were trimmed by 0 bases and 0 bases, with 8 bases remaining between them. In nucleotides, the CDR3 is TGCGCCAGCAGTGAGTCGATTAGGGTGAACACTGAAGCTTTCTTT. Protein: CASSESIRVNTEAFF.

This clone showed up just a few times. The genes are TRBV11-3 and TRBJ2-1; 8 nucleotides line up with TRBD2. The CDR3 has 16 amino acids. CDR1 and CDR2 (germline): SGHNT, YENEEA. V shed 0 bases and J 4 bases; nucleotides not matched to a gene: 5. The CDR3 here is CASSLEAGGGYNEQFF. The CDR3 coding sequence is TGTGCCAGCAGCTTAGAGGCGGGAGGCGGTTACAATGAGCAGTTCTTC.

The chain carries TRBV7-2 and TRBJ1-2; D may be TRBD1 (6 bases). Trimming stripped 4 bases from V and 2 bases from J, with 14 bases between. Germline V lookup: CDR1 SGHTA, CDR2 FQGNSA. The CDR3 has 15 residues. CDR3 in amino acids: CASSYQGSGNYGYTF. The DNA of the CDR3 is TGTGCCAGCAGCTATCAGGGGTCGGGCAACTATGGCTACACCTTC.

This rearrangement joins TRBV5-1 to TRBJ1-1; possibly TRBD1 for D (5 bases). Trimming took off 0 bases at V and 7 bases at J, with 10 bases between the two ends. Germline lookup yields CDR1 SGHRS and CDR2 YFSETQ. CDR3 size: 13 residues. CDR3 coding DNA: TGCGCCAGCAGCTTGGAGGGGTCCGGTGAAGCTTTCTTT. Translating gives CASSLEGSGEAFF. The whole variable domain, remainder taken from reference TRBV5-1 and TRBJ1-1, is KAGVTQTPRYLIKTRGQQVTLSCSPISGHRSVSWYQQTPGQGLQFLFEYFSETQRNKGNFPGRFSGRQFSNSRSEMNVSTLELGDSALYLCASSLEGSGEAFFGQGTRLTVV.

V gene TRBV7-9 combines with J gene TRBJ1-1, with no clear D. CDR3 length: 13 amino acids. V gave up 5 bases and J gave up 1 base, with 8 bases separating them. Germline loops: CDR1 SEHNR, CDR2 FQNEAQ (reference sequence). This chain's CDR3 is CASSLEPNTEAFF. Written as DNA, the CDR3 is TGTGCCAGCAGCCTCGAGCCGAACACTGAAGCTTTCTTT.

This chain links TRBV7-8 with TRBJ2-5; perhaps TRBD2 as D (6 bases). Trimming removed 5 bases at V and 5 bases at J, with 18 bases between. The length of the CDR3 is 15 residues. Germline lookup yields CDR1 SGHVS and CDR2 FQNEAQ. CDR3 in DNA: TGTGCCAGCAGCCAAAACGTAGGAGGAGGGGAGACCCAGTACTTC. It encodes CASSQNVGGGETQYF.

In this sample, this clone turned up once. The chain joins TRBV7-8 to TRBJ1-2; D gene ambiguous. The CDR3 sequence is 13 residues long. V lost 3 bases and J lost 6, with 11 bases in between. The germline V gene has CDR1 SGHVS and CDR2 FQNEAQ. The CDR3 DNA sequence: TGTGCCAGCAGCTTTCGTGATAGGGATGGCTACACCTTC. It translates to CASSFRDRDGYTF.

CDR3 bases: TGTGCCAGCAGAGAAAGGACAGATACGCAGTATTTT. Its translation: CASRERTDTQYF. This chain uses TRBV12-3 or TRBV12-4 with TRBJ2-3; D is unclear. V was clipped by 6 bases and J by 3 bases, with 7 bases between them. The CDR3 is made up of 12 amino acids.

This chain links TRBV12-3 or TRBV12-4 with TRBJ1-1; the D is unclear. The V and J ends lost 1 base and 10 bases respectively, with 10 bases between them. This CDR3 contains 12 residues. The CDR3 reads CASSLGRERAFF. For the CDR3, the DNA is TGTGCCAGCAGTTTAGGAAGGGAGAGAGCTTTCTTT.

This clone occurred once. This same CDR3 is encoded by further DNA sequences in the sample. The V gene is TRBV12-3 or TRBV12-4, the J gene TRBJ2-1; D call uncertain. The V and J ends lost 3 bases and 4 bases respectively, with 7 bases between them. This CDR3 region has 13 residues. The CDR3 region is CASSLIPYNEQFF. CDR3 bases: TGTGCCAGCAGTTTGATACCTTACAATGAGCAGTTCTTC.

This chain joins TRBV7-9 and TRBJ1-2, with 9 positions matching TRBD1. V shed 0 bases, J shed 7 bases, and the junction held 6 bases outside the gene matches. Germline V gene lookup returns CDR1 SEHNR and CDR2 FQNEAQ (reference sequence). The CDR3 spans 15 residues. The CDR3 reads CASSLAGTGRSGYTF. The CDR3, as DNA: TGTGCCAGCAGCTTAGCTGGGACAGGGCGGAGTGGCTACACCTTC.

This clone was recorded only once. The chain combines TRBV6-2 or TRBV6-3 with TRBJ1-5; a weak D match, TRBD1 (6 bases). The germline V gene has CDR1 MNHEY and CDR2 SVGEGT. This CDR3 comprises 14 residues. Trimming took off 4 bases at V and 7 bases at J, with 14 bases between the two ends. Written as DNA, the CDR3 is TGTGCCAGCAGTTCCTTACAGGGAGGCCAGCCCCAGCATTTT. It yields the protein CASSSLQGGQPQHF.

The rearrangement uses TRBV7-9 and TRBJ2-7, with TRBD1 matching 9 bases. The CDR3 loop spans 14 amino acids. The V and J ends lost 1 base and 2 bases, in that order; junction bases with no gene match: 0. Germline V CDR1 and CDR2: SEHNR, FQNEAQ (reference sequence). Here the CDR3 reads CASSLGQGAYEQYF. The CDR3, as DNA: TGTGCCAGCAGCTTAGGACAGGGGGCCTACGAGCAGTACTTC.